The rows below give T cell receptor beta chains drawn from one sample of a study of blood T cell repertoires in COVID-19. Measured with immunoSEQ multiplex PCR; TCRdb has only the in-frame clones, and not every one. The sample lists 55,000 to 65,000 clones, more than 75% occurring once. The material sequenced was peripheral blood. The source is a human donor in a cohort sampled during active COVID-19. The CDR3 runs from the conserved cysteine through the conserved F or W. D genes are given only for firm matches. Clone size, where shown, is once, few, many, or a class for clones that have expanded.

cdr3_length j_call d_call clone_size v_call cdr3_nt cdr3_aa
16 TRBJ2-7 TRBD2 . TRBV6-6 TGTGCCAGCAGCGCGCCCGGACTAGCGGGGCACTACGAGCAGTACTTC CASSAPGLAGHYEQYF
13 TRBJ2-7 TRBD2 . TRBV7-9 TGTGCCAGCGGAAGCGGGAGGAGCTACGAGCAGTACTTC CASGSGRSYEQYF
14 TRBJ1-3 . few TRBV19 TGTGCCAGTAACCGGGGAGGCTCTGGAAACACCATATATTTT CASNRGGSGNTIYF
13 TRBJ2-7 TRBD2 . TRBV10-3 TGTGCCATCTCCCCTAGCGGGAGCAACGAGCAGTACTTC CAISPSGSNEQYF
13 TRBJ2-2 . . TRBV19 TGTGCCAGTACGAAACTCCTAACCGGGGAGCTGTTTTTT CASTKLLTGELFF
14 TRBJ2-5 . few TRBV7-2 TGTGCCAGCAGCTCTAGCCGGGCGCCGGGGACCCAGTACTTC CASSSSRAPGTQYF
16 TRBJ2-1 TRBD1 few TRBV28 TGTGCCAGCAGGGCCGGGACAGGGGGTTTACGAAATGAGCAGTTCTTC CASRAGTGGLRNEQFF
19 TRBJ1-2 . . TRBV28 TGTGCCAGCAGTTTTACCCCCCTCGGGCAGGGGAGCCTCCTTAGCGGCTACACCTTC CASSFTPLGQGSLLSGYTF
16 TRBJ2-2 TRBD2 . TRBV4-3 TGCGCCAGCAGCCACATATTCCGGGAGGATGCCGGGGAGCTGTTTTTT CASSHIFREDAGELFF
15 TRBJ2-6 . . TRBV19 TGTGCCAGTAGTTTTGAGGAGTCTGGGGCCAACGTCCTGACTTTC CASSFEESGANVLTF
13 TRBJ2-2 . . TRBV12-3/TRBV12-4 TGTGCCAGCAGTCTTGGACAGATCGGGGAGCTGTTTTTT CASSLGQIGELFF
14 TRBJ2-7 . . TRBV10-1 TGCGCCAGCAGTGAGTCTGTGGGGGGTCGCGAGCAGTACTTC CASSESVGGREQYF
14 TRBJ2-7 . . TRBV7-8 TGTGCCAGCAGCCCGGGGGTAGCGTACGGCGAGCAGTACTTC CASSPGVAYGEQYF
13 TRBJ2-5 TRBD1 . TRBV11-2 TGTGCCAGCAGCGTGGACAGGGTGGAGACCCAGTACTTC CASSVDRVETQYF
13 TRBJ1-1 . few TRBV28 TGTGCCAGCAGTTTTCCAGGGGACACTGAAGCTTTCTTT CASSFPGDTEAFF
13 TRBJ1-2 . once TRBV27 TGTGCCAGCAGCCGAGATTGGTGGAGTGGCTACACCTTC CASSRDWWSGYTF
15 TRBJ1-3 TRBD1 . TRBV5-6 TGTGCCAGCAGCCACAGGGGTTTTGGTGGAAACACCATATATTTT CASSHRGFGGNTIYF
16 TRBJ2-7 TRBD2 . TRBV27 TGTGCCAGCAGTTCCGGGACTAGCGAGACCCTTTTCAAGCAGTACTTC CASSSGTSETLFKQYF
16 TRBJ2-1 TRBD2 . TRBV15 TGTGCCACCAGCAGAGGATTGGTAGCGGGAGGCCATGAGCAGTTCTTC CATSRGLVAGGHEQFF
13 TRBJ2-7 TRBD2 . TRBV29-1 TGCAGCGCTCGAGCGGGAGTTCGTGGCGAGCAGTACTTC CSARAGVRGEQYF
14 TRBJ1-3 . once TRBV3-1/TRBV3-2 TGTGCCAGCAGCCAAGAAGGAGGGAGGAACACCATATATTTT CASSQEGGRNTIYF
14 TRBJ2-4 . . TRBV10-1 TGCGCCAGCAGTTCGGGTGGGGCCAAAAACATTCAGTACTTC CASSSGGAKNIQYF
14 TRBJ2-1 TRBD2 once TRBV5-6 TGTGCCAGCAGCCCGACTAGCGTCCGAAATGAGCAGCTCTTC CASSPTSVRNEQLF
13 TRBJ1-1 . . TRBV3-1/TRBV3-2 TGTGCCAGCAGCCAAGCCGGGAACAGTGAAGCTTTCTTT CASSQAGNSEAFF
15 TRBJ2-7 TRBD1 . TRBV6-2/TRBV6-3 TGTGCCAGCAGTTACTCACAGGGGATGTGGTACGAGCAGTACTTC CASSYSQGMWYEQYF
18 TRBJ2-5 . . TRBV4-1 TGCGCCAGCAGCCAGGAACCCTCCAGTTCCGGGAGTAAAGAGACCCAGTACTTC CASSQEPSSSGSKETQYF
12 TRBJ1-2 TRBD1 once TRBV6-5 TGTGCCAGCAGCCCCGGACAGGGAAGCTACACCTTC CASSPGQGSYTF
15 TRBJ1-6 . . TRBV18 TGTGCCAGCTCACCACGGTCAGGAGGTAATTCACCCCTCCACTTT CASSPRSGGNSPLHF
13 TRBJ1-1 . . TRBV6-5 TGTGCCAGCAGTTACCGGGGAAGAACTGAAGCTTTCTTT CASSYRGRTEAFF
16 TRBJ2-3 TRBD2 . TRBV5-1 TGCGCCAGCAGCTTGGCGGGGACTAGCGGGGCAGATACGCAGTATTTT CASSLAGTSGADTQYF
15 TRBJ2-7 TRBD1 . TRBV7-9 TGTGCCAGCAGCGCGCCCGGGACAGGGGACCACGAGCAGTACTTC CASSAPGTGDHEQYF
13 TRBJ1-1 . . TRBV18 TGTGCCAGCTCACCAAGGGACAAGGCTGAAGCTTTCTTT CASSPRDKAEAFF
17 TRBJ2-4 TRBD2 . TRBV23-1 TGCGCCAGCAGTCATTTGGCCGGGACTAAGGGATTTAACATTCAGTACTTC CASSHLAGTKGFNIQYF
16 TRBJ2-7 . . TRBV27 TGTGCCAGCAGTTTAGCTAGCAGGGGCCTAATTGACGAGCAGTACTTC CASSLASRGLIDEQYF
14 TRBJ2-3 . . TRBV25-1 TGTGCCAGCAGTGAATTGGGGGGGGGCGATACGCAGTATTTT CASSELGGGDTQYF
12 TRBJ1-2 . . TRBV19 TGTGCCACCCGGGGGGCCGGGCATGACTACACCTTC CATRGAGHDYTF
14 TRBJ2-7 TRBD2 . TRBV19 TGTGCCAGTAGTATTCTAGCGGGTGAATACGAGCAGTACTTC CASSILAGEYEQYF